The next 11 T cell receptor beta chains were all read from a single sample in a study of T cells in Graves' hyperthyroidism and ophthalmopathy. Amplification of TCR beta CDR3 regions was performed using RNA transcripts as template. The TCR CDR3 first-round RT-PCR relied on the HTBI primer set. Using its own MiXCR run on the multiplex PCR reads, TCRdb lists one record per CDR3 protein. The sample contains roughly 570,000 distinct CDR3 sequences, more than 45% of which appear only once. The specimen sequenced was peripheral blood or thyroid tissue (not recorded which). The receptor source for this set is an adult woman with Graves' disease, either hyperthyroidism or ophthalmopathy (not recorded which).

At least ten counts were recorded for this clonotype. The gene calls are TRBV2 and TRBJ1-5; no reliable D call. CDR1 and CDR2 from the germline V gene are SNHLY and FYNNEI. The CDR3 sequence is 13 residues long. V was pared by 1 base and J by 6 bases, with 7 bases between. In DNA form, the CDR3 reads TGTGCCAGCAGTGAAGAAGGAATTCAGCCCCAGCATTTT. Protein: CASSEEGIQPQHF.

The chain has TRBV20-1 and TRBJ1-6; weak D call: TRBD1 (6 bases). The germline V gene has CDR1 DFQATT and CDR2 SNEGSKA (reference sequence). The CDR3 contains 13 residues. V lost 4 bases and J lost 3, with 7 bases in between. The CDR3 DNA is TGCAGTGCTAAGGACAGCTATAATTCACCCCTCCACTTT. Translated, it gives CSAKDSYNSPLHF.

The gene calls are TRBV29-1 and TRBJ2-6; tentatively, D is TRBD1 (6 bases). V was trimmed by 6 bases and J by 0 bases, leaving 18 bases between them. CDR3 length equals 17 residues. In germline, CDR1 is SQVTM, CDR2 ANQGSEA. Written as DNA, the CDR3 is TGCAGCGTAAGACAGGACCCTTCTAGCTCTGGGGCCAACGTCCTGACTTTC. This sequence encodes CSVRQDPSSSGANVLTF.

This clonotype appeared many times. The rearrangement uses TRBV7-9 and TRBJ2-7; TRBD1 matches at 7 bases. With V trimmed by 4 bases and J by 3 bases, 9 bases remained unmatched. Germline V gives CDR1 SEHNR, CDR2 FQNEAQ (reference sequence). The CDR3 is 15 residues long. The CDR3 region has the DNA TGTGCCAGCAGCTACGACAGGGATAAAGGCTACGAGCAGTACTTC. The encoded protein is CASSYDRDKGYEQYF.

As for this clonotype: One end of the junction varies from germline; a read error may be responsible. The V gene is TRBV12-3 or TRBV12-4, the J gene TRBJ2-7, with D perhaps TRBD1 (5 bases). CDR3 length: 10 amino acids. CDR3: CASSHLGASF. The CDR3 DNA sequence: TGTGCCAGCAGCCACCTAGGGGCTAGCTTC.

This clonotype was detected ten times or more. The V and J genes are TRBV29-1 and TRBJ1-2; D gene uncertain. This CDR3 has 12 amino acids. Germline values: CDR1 SQVTM, CDR2 ANQGSEA. Trimming took 1 base from V and 4 from J, leaving 7 bases between them. CDR3 amino acids: CSVEVASYGYTF. The CDR3, as DNA: TGCAGCGTTGAAGTCGCATCCTATGGCTACACCTTC.

This clonotype has ten or more counts. The V gene is TRBV29-1, the J gene TRBJ1-3; TRBD1 is a possible D gene (5 bases). The germline gives CDR1 SQVTM, CDR2 ANQGSEA. The germline V and J ends were trimmed by 5 bases and 2 bases, with 13 bases remaining between them. The length of the CDR3 is 14 residues. The CDR3 spells CSVRGGGTGNTIYF. The CDR3 nucleotides are TGCAGCGTTCGGGGGGGGGGAACTGGAAACACCATATATTTT. The variable domain in full, completed from reference TRBV29-1 and TRBJ1-3, reads SAVISQKPSRDICQRGTSLTIQCQVDSQVTMMFWYRQQPGQSLTLIATANQGSEATYESGFVIDKFPISRPNLTFSTLTVSNMSPEDSSIYLCSVRGGGTGNTIYFGEGSWLTVV.

CDR3 bases: TGTGCCAGCAGTTGTGTCACTGTGTCTGGGGCCAACGTCCTGACTTTC. Translating it yields CASSCVTVSGANVLTF. The chain joins TRBV28 to TRBJ2-6; no reliable D call. The CDR3 has 16 amino acids. The germline V and J ends were trimmed by 4 bases and 1 base, with 11 bases remaining between them. Germline V gene lookup returns CDR1 MDHEN and CDR2 SYDVKM.

A few counts support this clonotype. The J gene is TRBJ1-2, the V gene TRBV10-3, with 7 bases lining up with TRBD1. Germline-derived CDR1 and CDR2 are ENHRY and SYGVKD. The CDR3 length is 15 residues. V gave up 2 bases and J gave up 8 bases; unmatched junction bases: 11. CDR3 in DNA: TGTGCCATCAGTGAGGTTACTACAGGGGATATGGGCTACACCTTC. Encoded protein: CAISEVTTGDMGYTF.

The V call is TRBV7-3, the J call TRBJ2-2, with D possibly being TRBD2 (6 bases). The CDR3 extends over 16 amino acids. Trimming pared 5 bases from V and 5 bases from J, leaving 18 bases between. Germline values: CDR1 SGHTA, CDR2 FQGTGA. CDR3 sequence: CASSTQSGRETGELFF. The CDR3 DNA sequence: TGTGCCAGCAGCACACAATCCGGGAGAGAGACCGGGGAGCTGTTTTTT.

This clonotype appeared many times. The rearrangement links TRBV5-1 to TRBJ2-5; 7 nucleotides agree with TRBD2. The V and J ends lost 4 bases and 4 bases, in that order; junction bases with no gene match: 4. Germline values: CDR1 SGHRS, CDR2 YFSETQ. This CDR3 region has 13 residues. The CDR3 DNA reads TGCGCCAGCAGCATAGGGAGGGGAGAGACCCAGTACTTC. The encoded protein is CASSIGRGETQYF.